This T cell receptor (beta chain) was recovered during a study of shared clonotypes between healthy human individuals. Overall study results and limits: Clonotypes not shared had lower generation probabilities than those common to all four donors. Sorted-subset sequencing was shown by rarefaction to be incomplete despite large depth.

This was a deep-level run. Sequencing was performed with immunoSEQ multiplex PCR; in TCRdb, only in-frame clones are kept and a portion is missing. The sample has about 1,900,000 clones; about 95% are singletons. The junction had 8 bases not matched to a gene; V was cut back by 4 bases and J by 5 bases. Germline V gene lookup returns CDR1 SGHNT and CDR2 YYREEE (reference sequence). The CDR3 has 14 residues. CD45RO-negative CD8 cells positively selected for CCR7 made up the naive population, which excluded terminally differentiated effector memory CD45RA+ cells. Adult Caucasians living in Nashville, Tennessee made up all of the donors. As for this clone: Antigen specificity is unknown.

The TCR originated in a man aged 18 to 29 in good health. J is TRBJ2-7 and V is TRBV5-4; 8 bases are a match to TRBD1. Sequencing used naive CD8+ T cells sorted from blood. CDR3 sequence: CASSRTGLNDEQYF. The CDR3 DNA sequence: TGTGCCAGCAGCAGGACAGGGTTAAACGACGAGCAGTACTTC.